These T cell receptor beta chains were read from a single sample in a study of cytomegalovirus exposure and HLA in healthy donors. TCRdb keeps only in-frame clones here, not all; method: immunoSEQ multiplex PCR. The sample contains 110,000 or so clones, 70% to 80% of which appear only once. Source material: PBMCs. Every receptor here comes from a man in his forties in good health and CMV-seronegative. The CDR3 runs from the conserved cysteine through the conserved F or W. A D gene is named only where the DNA matches it firmly. The listing skips clone size in some rows; elsewhere it reads once, few, many or a size class.

-	TRBV6-5	-	TRBJ1-2	CASSYDSLYGYTF	TGTGCCAGCAGTTACGACAGCCTCTATGGCTACACCTTC
-	TRBV6-5	TRBD2	TRBJ2-7	CASSQRLAGAHEQYF	TGTGCCAGCAGTCAACGACTAGCGGGAGCACACGAGCAGTACTTC
-	TRBV5-1	TRBD1	TRBJ2-5	CASSMGDRPQETQYF	TGCGCCAGCAGCATGGGGGACAGGCCCCAAGAGACCCAGTACTTC
-	TRBV30	-	TRBJ1-1	CAWSVGGNRALLAFF	TGTGCCTGGAGTGTAGGGGGTAATAGGGCACTATTAGCTTTCTTT
few	TRBV27	-	TRBJ2-7	CASSLYPGGYEQYF	TGTGCCAGCAGTTTATACCCCGGGGGCTACGAGCAGTACTTC
-	TRBV5-4	-	TRBJ2-1	CASSLSGRRGSNEQFF	TGTGCCAGCAGCTTGAGTGGTCGTCGAGGAAGCAATGAGCAGTTCTTC
-	TRBV30	-	TRBJ1-3	CAWSKGGGRDTIYF	TGTGCCTGGAGTAAGGGGGGGGGTAGGGACACCATATATTTT
once	TRBV11-2	TRBD2	TRBJ2-1	CASSRTGGVEPYNEQFF	TGTGCCAGCAGCCGGACGGGGGGAGTCGAGCCCTACAATGAGCAGTTCTTC
-	TRBV4-2	TRBD2	TRBJ2-3	CASSQDLAGGTDTQYF	TGTGCCAGCAGCCAAGATCTAGCGGGGGGCACAGATACGCAGTATTTT
few	TRBV29-1	-	TRBJ1-2	CSYEVAPSYGYTF	TGCAGCTACGAAGTGGCCCCATCTTATGGCTACACCTTC
-	TRBV28	TRBD1	TRBJ1-2	CASSQPGQTFYGYTF	TGTGCCAGCAGTCAGCCGGGACAGACCTTCTATGGCTACACCTTC
-	TRBV7-8	-	TRBJ1-5	CASSGPGTKGNQPQHF	TGTGCCAGCAGCGGACCCGGGACAAAAGGGAATCAGCCCCAGCATTTT
-	TRBV5-5	TRBD1	TRBJ2-7	CASRPGQSYEQYF	TGTGCCAGCAGGCCGGGACAGAGCTACGAGCAGTACTTC
-	TRBV28	-	TRBJ2-3	CASSSSAAGTDTQYF	TGTGCCAGCAGTTCTAGCGCCGCAGGCACAGATACGCAGTATTTT
-	TRBV6-9	-	TRBJ1-1	CAGDTEAFF	TGTGCCGGAGACACTGAAGCTTTCTTT
-	TRBV28	-	TRBJ2-3	CASSTAGTSTDTQYF	TGTGCCAGCAGTACAGCCGGGACTAGCACAGATACGCAGTATTTT
-	TRBV19	-	TRBJ2-7	CASRDSLSSYEQYF	TGTGCCAGTAGGGACTCTTTGTCATCCTACGAGCAGTACTTC
once	TRBV6-1	TRBD1	TRBJ2-6	CASSGQGSGANVLTF	TGTGCCAGTAGTGGACAGGGCTCTGGGGCCAACGTCCTGACTTTC
-	TRBV2	TRBD1	TRBJ1-6	CASKAGTGANSPLHF	TGTGCCAGCAAAGCCGGGACAGGGGCAAATTCACCCCTCCACTTT
-	TRBV6-5	-	TRBJ1-1	CASSVLDSLNTEAFF	TGTGCCAGCAGCGTCCTAGACAGCCTAAACACTGAAGCTTTCTTT
-	TRBV4-1	TRBD1	TRBJ1-2	CASSERQGANYGYTF	TGCGCCAGCAGCGAACGACAGGGGGCTAACTATGGCTACACCTTC
-	TRBV9	-	TRBJ1-1	CASSVTVNTEAFF	TGTGCCAGCAGCGTGACAGTGAACACTGAAGCTTTCTTT
-	TRBV29-1	TRBD1	TRBJ2-7	CSVGGTASSYEQYF	TGCAGCGTTGGAGGGACAGCGAGCTCCTACGAGCAGTACTTC
few	TRBV5-4	-	TRBJ1-1	CASSLWGASLNTEAFF	TGTGCCAGCAGCTTGTGGGGCGCCTCTTTGAACACTGAAGCTTTCTTT